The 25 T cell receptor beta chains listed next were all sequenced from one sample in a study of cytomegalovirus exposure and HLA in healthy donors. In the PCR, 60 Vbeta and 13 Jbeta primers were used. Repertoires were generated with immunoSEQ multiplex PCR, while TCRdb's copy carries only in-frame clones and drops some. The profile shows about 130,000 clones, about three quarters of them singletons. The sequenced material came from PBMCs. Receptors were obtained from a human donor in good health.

The CDR3 protein is CASSPFTGHSYNEQFF. CDR3 coding DNA: TGTGCCAGCAGCCCCTTCACAGGGCACTCCTACAATGAGCAGTTCTTC. The chain has TRBV7-9 and TRBJ2-1, with a tentative D call TRBD1 (6 bases). This CDR3 contains 16 residues. Germline CDR1 is SEHNR and CDR2 is FQNEAQ (reference sequence). Trimming left V 5 bases short and J 0 bases short, with 14 bases between.

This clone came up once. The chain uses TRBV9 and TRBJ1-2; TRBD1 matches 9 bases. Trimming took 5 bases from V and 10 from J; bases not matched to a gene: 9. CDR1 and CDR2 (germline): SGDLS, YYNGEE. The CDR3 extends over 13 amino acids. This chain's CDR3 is CASRETGGRLYTF. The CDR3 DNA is TGTGCCAGCAGAGAGACAGGGGGTCGTCTCTACACCTTC.

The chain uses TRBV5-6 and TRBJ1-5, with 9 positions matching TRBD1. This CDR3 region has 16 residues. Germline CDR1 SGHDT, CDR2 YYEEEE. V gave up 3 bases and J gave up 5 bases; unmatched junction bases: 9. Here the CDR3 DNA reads TGTGCCAGCAGCTCTTCCGGGACAGGGTCTTATCAGCCCCAGCATTTT. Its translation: CASSSSGTGSYQPQHF.

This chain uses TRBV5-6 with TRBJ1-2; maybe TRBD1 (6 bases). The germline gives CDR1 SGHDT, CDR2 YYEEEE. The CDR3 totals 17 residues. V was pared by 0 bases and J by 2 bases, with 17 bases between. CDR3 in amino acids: CASSLALRGRTNYGYTF. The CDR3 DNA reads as TGTGCCAGCAGCTTGGCCTTGCGGGGGCGAACGAACTATGGCTACACCTTC. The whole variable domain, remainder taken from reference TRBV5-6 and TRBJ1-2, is DAGVTQSPTHLIKTRGQQVTLRCSPKSGHDTVSWYQQALGQGPQFIFQYYEEEERQRGNFPDRFSGHQFPNYSSELNVNALLLGDSALYLCASSLALRGRTNYGYTFGSGTRLTVV.

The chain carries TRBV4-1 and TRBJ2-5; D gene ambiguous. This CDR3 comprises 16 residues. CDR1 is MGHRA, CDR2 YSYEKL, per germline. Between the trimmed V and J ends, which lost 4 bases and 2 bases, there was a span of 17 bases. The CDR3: CASSLTVGPPQETQYF. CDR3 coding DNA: TGCGCCAGCAGCCTGACCGTTGGGCCCCCACAAGAGACCCAGTACTTC.

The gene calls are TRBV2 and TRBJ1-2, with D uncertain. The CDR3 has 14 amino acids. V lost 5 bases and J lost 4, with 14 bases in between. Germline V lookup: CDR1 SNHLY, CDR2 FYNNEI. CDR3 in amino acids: CASSPESPTYGYTF. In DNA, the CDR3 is TGTGCCAGCAGTCCCGAGAGTCCCACCTATGGCTACACCTTC.

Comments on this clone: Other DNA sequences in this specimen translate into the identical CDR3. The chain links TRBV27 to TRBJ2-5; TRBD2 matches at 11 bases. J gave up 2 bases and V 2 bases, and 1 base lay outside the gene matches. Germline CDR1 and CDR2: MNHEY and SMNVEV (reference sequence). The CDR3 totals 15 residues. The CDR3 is CASSLTSGGQETQYF. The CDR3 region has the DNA TGTGCCAGCAGTTTAACTAGCGGGGGACAAGAGACCCAGTACTTC.

The CDR3 DNA sequence: TGTGCCAGCAGTGGGTCGGTCCGACAGGGGCCCTACGAGCAGTACTTC. Translating gives CASSGSVRQGPYEQYF. J is TRBJ2-7 and V is TRBV6-1; 8 nucleotides agree with TRBD1. V dropped 4 bases and J dropped 2; count of bases not matched to a gene: 10. This CDR3 is 16 amino acids long. Per the germline V gene, CDR1 is MNHNS and CDR2 is SASEGT.

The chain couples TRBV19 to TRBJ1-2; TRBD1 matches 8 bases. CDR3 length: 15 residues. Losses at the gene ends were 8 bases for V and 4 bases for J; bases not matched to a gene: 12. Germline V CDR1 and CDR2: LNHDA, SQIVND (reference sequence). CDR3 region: CASHPGGDRGYGYTF. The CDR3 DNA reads TGTGCCAGTCACCCAGGCGGCGACAGGGGCTATGGCTACACCTTC.

CDR3 amino acids: CAWREAGAYEQYF. CDR3 in DNA: TGTGCCTGGAGGGAGGCAGGGGCCTACGAGCAGTACTTC. The chain links TRBV30 to TRBJ2-7; D might be TRBD1 (6 bases). The CDR3 loop spans 13 amino acids. The germline gives CDR1 GTSNPN, CDR2 SVGIG (reference sequence). The germline V and J ends were trimmed by 3 bases and 2 bases, with 11 bases remaining between them.

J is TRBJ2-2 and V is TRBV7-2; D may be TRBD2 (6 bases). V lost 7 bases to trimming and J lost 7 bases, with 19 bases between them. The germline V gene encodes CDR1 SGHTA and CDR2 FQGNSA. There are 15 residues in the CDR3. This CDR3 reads CASTPGGIYGGELFF. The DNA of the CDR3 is TGTGCCAGCACCCCCGGCGGGATTTATGGCGGGGAGCTGTTTTTT.

The CDR3 DNA sequence: TGTGCCAGTCTTGCGGGCAGCCTCAGTTGGCAGCCCCAGCATTTT. Translation gives CASLAGSLSWQPQHF. The chain recombines TRBV6-1 with TRBJ1-5; D gene unclear. V lost 9 bases to trimming and J lost 7 bases, with 22 bases between them. The CDR3 spans 15 residues. Germline V gene lookup returns CDR1 MNHNS and CDR2 SASEGT.

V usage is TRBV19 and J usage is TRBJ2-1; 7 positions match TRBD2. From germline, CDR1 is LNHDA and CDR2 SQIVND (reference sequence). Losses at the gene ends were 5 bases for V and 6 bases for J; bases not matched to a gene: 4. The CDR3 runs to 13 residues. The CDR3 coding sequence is TGTGCCAGTAGTTGGGTAGCGGGCAATGAGCAGTTCTTC. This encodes CASSWVAGNEQFF.

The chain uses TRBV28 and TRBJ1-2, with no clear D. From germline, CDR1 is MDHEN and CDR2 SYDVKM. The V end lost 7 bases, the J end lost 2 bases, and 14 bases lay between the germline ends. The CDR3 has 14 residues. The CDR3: CASTATPENYGYTF. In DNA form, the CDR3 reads TGTGCCAGCACCGCCACGCCGGAGAACTATGGCTACACCTTC.

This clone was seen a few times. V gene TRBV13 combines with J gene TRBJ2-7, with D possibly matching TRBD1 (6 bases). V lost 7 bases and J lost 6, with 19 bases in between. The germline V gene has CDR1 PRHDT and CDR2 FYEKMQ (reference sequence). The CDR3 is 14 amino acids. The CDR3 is CASTFGGGLTEQYF. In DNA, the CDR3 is TGTGCCAGCACCTTTGGGGGCGGGCTCACCGAGCAGTACTTC.

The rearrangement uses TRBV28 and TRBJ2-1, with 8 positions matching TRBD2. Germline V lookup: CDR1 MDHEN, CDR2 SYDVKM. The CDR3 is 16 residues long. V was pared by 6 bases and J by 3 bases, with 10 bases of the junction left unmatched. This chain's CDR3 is CASSPIAGTIYNEQFF. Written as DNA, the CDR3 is TGTGCCAGCAGCCCAATAGCGGGAACGATCTACAATGAGCAGTTCTTC.

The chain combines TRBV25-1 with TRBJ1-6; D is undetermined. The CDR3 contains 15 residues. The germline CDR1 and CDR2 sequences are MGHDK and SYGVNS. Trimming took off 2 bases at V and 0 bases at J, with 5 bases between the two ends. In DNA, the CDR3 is TGTGCCAGCAGTGAAACAGCCTCCTATAATTCACCCCTCCACTTT. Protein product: CASSETASYNSPLHF.

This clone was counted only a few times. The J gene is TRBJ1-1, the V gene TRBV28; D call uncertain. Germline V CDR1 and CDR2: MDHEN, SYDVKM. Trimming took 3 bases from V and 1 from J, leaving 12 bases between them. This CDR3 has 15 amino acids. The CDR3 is CASSLEDLGNTEAFF. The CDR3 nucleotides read TGTGCCAGCAGTTTGGAGGATCTCGGGAACACTGAAGCTTTCTTT.

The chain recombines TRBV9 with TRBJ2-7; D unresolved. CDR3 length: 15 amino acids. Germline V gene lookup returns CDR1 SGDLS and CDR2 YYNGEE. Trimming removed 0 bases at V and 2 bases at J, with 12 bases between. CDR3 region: CASSVAGFGPYEQYF. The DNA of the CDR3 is TGTGCCAGCAGCGTAGCAGGTTTCGGCCCCTACGAGCAGTACTTC.

This CDR3 is CASTEGGVWYNEQFF. The CDR3 nucleotides are TGTGCCAGCACCGAAGGGGGAGTTTGGTACAATGAGCAGTTCTTC. J is TRBJ2-1 and V is TRBV28; D is possibly TRBD1 (6 bases). The CDR3 consists of 15 residues. The germline V gene has CDR1 MDHEN and CDR2 SYDVKM. Trimming shortened V by 7 bases and J by 4 bases, and 17 bases separated the two germline ends.

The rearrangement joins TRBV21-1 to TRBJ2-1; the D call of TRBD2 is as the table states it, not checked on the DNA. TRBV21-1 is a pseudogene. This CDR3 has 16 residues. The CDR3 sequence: CASSKGKTGRGWLRFF. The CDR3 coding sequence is TGTGCCAGCAGCAAAGGAAAAACGGGGAGAGGGTGGTTGAGGTTCTTC.

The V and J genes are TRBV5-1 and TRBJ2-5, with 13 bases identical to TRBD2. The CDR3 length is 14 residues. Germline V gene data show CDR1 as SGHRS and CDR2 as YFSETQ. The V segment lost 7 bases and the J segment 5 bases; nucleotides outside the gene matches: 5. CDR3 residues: CASRPLAGGETQYF. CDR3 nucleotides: TGCGCCAGCCGACCACTAGCGGGGGGGGAGACCCAGTACTTC.

CDR3 sequence: CASSQALAGVYNEQFF. CDR3 in DNA: TGCGCCAGCAGCCAGGCCCTAGCGGGGGTCTACAATGAGCAGTTCTTC. V and J are TRBV4-1 and TRBJ2-1; the match to TRBD2 covers 10 bases. This CDR3 has 16 residues. Trimming cost V 3 bases and J 3 bases; bases outside gene matches: 5. In germline, CDR1 is MGHRA, CDR2 YSYEKL.

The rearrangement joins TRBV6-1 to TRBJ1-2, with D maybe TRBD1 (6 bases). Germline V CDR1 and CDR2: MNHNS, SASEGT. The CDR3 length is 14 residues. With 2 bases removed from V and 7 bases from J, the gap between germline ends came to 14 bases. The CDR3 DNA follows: TGTGCCAGCAGTGAATTTACAGGGCCGGGTGGCTACACCTTC. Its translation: CASSEFTGPGGYTF.

Here the CDR3 DNA reads TGTGCCTGGAACAAAGGGGGCCGTGAAGCTTTCTTT. It codes for CAWNKGGREAFF. The chain carries TRBV30 and TRBJ1-1; 7 bases map to TRBD1. The CDR3 spans 12 residues. The germline V gene has CDR1 GTSNPN and CDR2 SVGIG (reference sequence). J gave up 7 bases and V 4 bases, and 6 bases lay outside the gene matches. Full variable domain (rest looked up from reference TRBV30 and TRBJ1-1): SQTIHQWPATLVQPVGSPLSLECTVEGTSNPNLYWYRQAAGRGLQLLFYSVGIGQISSEVPQNLSASRPQDRQFILSSKKLLLSDSGFYLCAWNKGGREAFFGQGTRLTVV.